The 24 T cell receptor beta chains presented below share a single source sample, sequenced in a study of T cell repertoires in cytomegalovirus infection (dated by TCRdb to about 2019). Sequencing took place on an Illumina HiSeq 1500. TCRdb reran the public reads through fastp at Q25 and MiXCR, keeping productive beta chains. For every CDR3 protein sequence, its rows merge into one entry that carries the most common genes and DNA. The sample table lists approximately 600,000 distinct CDR3 sequences, about 39% of them with a count of one. The leading ten clones occupy around 48% of the sample. This sample's treatment or condition label indicates: in vitro stimulation with specific CMV peptide epitopes to enrich CMV-specific T cells. These receptors' targets are unknown. This specimen consisted of cultured PBMCs, obtained from culture after CMV antigen stimulation. Receptors originate from a human donor in good health (CMV status not recorded). Some clones in this sample may be carry-over from other donors' samples.

This clonotype came up many times. In DNA, the CDR3 is TGTGCCAGCAGCACCACCGGGACAGGGGCCTACGAGCAGTACTTC. Protein product: CASSTTGTGAYEQYF. The rearrangement uses TRBV7-2 and TRBJ2-7; 10 bases fit TRBD1. The CDR3 has 15 residues. V was pared by 5 bases and J by 2 bases, with 6 bases of the junction left unmatched. Germline V lookup: CDR1 SGHTA, CDR2 FQGNSA.

This rearrangement joins TRBV5-1 to TRBJ1-4; D may be TRBD1 (6 bases). This CDR3 has 14 residues. Germline V gene sequence: CDR1 SGHRS, CDR2 YFSETQ. Deletions cut 0 bases from V and 4 bases from J, with 7 bases between. The CDR3 DNA reads TGCGCCAGCAGCTTGGCAGGGGTTAATGAAAAACTGTTTTTT. Protein product: CASSLAGVNEKLFF. Looking up the rest from reference TRBV5-1 and TRBJ1-4 gives the full variable domain: KAGVTQTPRYLIKTRGQQVTLSCSPISGHRSVSWYQQTPGQGLQFLFEYFSETQRNKGNFPGRFSGRQFSNSRSEMNVSTLELGDSALYLCASSLAGVNEKLFFGSGTQLSVL.

This chain uses TRBV29-1 with TRBJ2-2; tentatively, D is TRBD1 (6 bases). Germline loops: CDR1 SQVTM, CDR2 ANQGSEA. Trimming removed 3 bases at V and 1 base at J, with 21 bases between. The CDR3 length is 18 residues. CDR3 loop: CSVEHTTQWGQNTGELFF. The CDR3 coding sequence is TGCAGCGTTGAGCATACTACCCAATGGGGACAGAACACCGGGGAGCTGTTTTTT.

This sequence joins TRBV19 and TRBJ2-1; 7 bases line up with TRBD2. The germline V gene encodes CDR1 LNHDA and CDR2 SQIVND (reference sequence). V lost 1 base to trimming and J lost 0 bases; unmatched junction nucleotides: 3. The CDR3 extends over 16 amino acids. The CDR3 spells CASSIAGRASYNEQFF. The CDR3 DNA follows: TGTGCCAGTAGTATAGCGGGGAGGGCCTCCTACAATGAGCAGTTCTTC. Full variable domain (missing parts from reference TRBV19 and TRBJ2-1): DGGITQSPKYLFRKEGQNVTLSCEQNLNHDAMYWYRQDPGQGLRLIYYSQIVNDFQKGDIAEGYSVSREKKESFPLTVTSAQKNPTAFYLCASSIAGRASYNEQFFGPGTRLTVL.

This clonotype came up a few times. The chain couples TRBV28 to TRBJ2-5, with 7 bases that match TRBD2. Germline CDR1 MDHEN, CDR2 SYDVKM. CDR3 length: 15 amino acids. The V segment lost 3 bases and the J segment 3 bases; nucleotides outside the gene matches: 7. CDR3 in amino acids: CASSFLAVEEETQYF. For the CDR3, the DNA is TGTGCCAGCAGTTTTCTAGCGGTTGAGGAAGAGACCCAGTACTTC.

The chain recombines TRBV7-2 with TRBJ2-2, with D maybe TRBD2 (5 bases). Looked up from germline, CDR1 is SGHTA and CDR2 is FQGNSA. The CDR3 totals 16 residues. V dropped 0 bases and J dropped 6 bases, with 14 bases sitting between them. CDR3 coding DNA: TGTGCCAGCAGCTTAGCTAGCGTCGGTCGTTCCGGGGAGCTGTTTTTT. It codes for CASSLASVGRSGELFF. The variable domain in full, with the rest retrieved from reference TRBV7-2 and TRBJ2-2, is GAGVSQSPSNKVTEKGKDVELRCDPISGHTALYWYRQSLGQGLEFLIYFQGNSAPDKSGLPSDRFSAERTGGSVSTLTIQRTQQEDSAVYLCASSLASVGRSGELFFGEGSRLTVL.

A single count supports this clonotype. The gene calls are TRBV5-1 and TRBJ2-2; tentatively, D is TRBD1 (6 bases). The CDR3 is 15 amino acids. The V gene's germline CDR1 is SGHRS and CDR2 YFSETQ. V lost 4 bases and J lost 4, with 14 bases in between. CDR3 protein: CASSPNRVVTGELFF. Written as DNA, the CDR3 is TGCGCCAGCAGCCCAAACAGGGTCGTCACCGGGGAGCTGTTTTTT.

The J gene is TRBJ2-1, the V gene TRBV5-4; 8 bases align to TRBD2. CDR3 length: 17 amino acids. Unmatched junction bases numbered 9, after V lost 4 bases and J lost 0 bases. Germline CDR1 reads SGHNT; CDR2 reads YYREEE (reference sequence). In DNA, the CDR3 is TGTGCCAGCAGCCCCCGGGGGGGTAGCCGCTCCTACAATGAGCAGTTCTTC. Its translation: CASSPRGGSRSYNEQFF.

This clonotype has just a few counts. In DNA, the CDR3 is TGTGCCAGCTCGCCCGGGACTAGCGCCTACACCGGGGAGCTGTTTTTT. Translation gives CASSPGTSAYTGELFF. V and J are TRBV18 and TRBJ2-2; the match to TRBD2 covers 10 bases. After removal of 6 bases from V and 3 bases from J, the junction contained 7 bases not matched to a gene. Germline V lookup: CDR1 KGHSH, CDR2 LQKENI. This CDR3 contains 16 residues.

The chain employs TRBV4-2 and TRBJ2-3, with 7 bases fitting TRBD2. V lost 2 bases to trimming and J lost 2 bases; unmatched junction nucleotides: 10. CDR1 and CDR2 from the germline V gene are LGHNA and YNFKEQ. The CDR3 loop spans 17 amino acids. The CDR3 sequence is CASSQRGEWGDTDTQYF. The CDR3 DNA reads TGTGCCAGCAGCCAACGGGGGGAGTGGGGGGACACAGATACGCAGTATTTT.

The gene calls are TRBV10-3 and TRBJ1-1; D unresolved. This CDR3 has 11 residues. The germline gives CDR1 ENHRY, CDR2 SYGVKD. Trimming cost V 4 bases and J 4 bases, with 4 bases left between them. The CDR3 loop reads CAISGGTEAFF. CDR3 in DNA: TGTGCCATCAGTGGGGGCACTGAAGCTTTCTTT.

This clonotype was counted a few times. The rearrangement joins TRBV25-1 to TRBJ2-7, with 7 bases lining up with TRBD1. The CDR3 has 11 amino acids. V trimming: 9 bases; J trimming: 3 bases; junction bases outside the gene matches: 2. Germline loops: CDR1 MGHDK, CDR2 SYGVNS. CDR3 loop: CASYRGYEQYF. The CDR3 coding sequence is TGTGCCAGTTACAGGGGCTACGAGCAGTACTTC.

This CDR3 is CASSYSGFGNSPLHF. Here the CDR3 DNA reads TGTGCCAGCAGTTACTCAGGTTTTGGGAATTCACCCCTCCACTTT. V and J are TRBV6-8 and TRBJ1-6; D is uncertain. CDR1 is MNHGY and CDR2 is SAAAGT in the germline V gene. Trimming shortened V by 0 bases and J by 7 bases, and 10 bases separated the two germline ends. This CDR3 is 15 amino acids long.

V gene TRBV7-2 combines with J gene TRBJ2-7; TRBD2 matches at 7 bases. This CDR3 has 14 residues. The germline gives CDR1 SGHTA, CDR2 FQGNSA. The V gene end was trimmed by 5 bases and the J gene end by 0 bases; junction bases not matched to a gene: 4. The CDR3 bases are TGTGCCAGCAGCCGGGACTATATCTCCTACGAGCAGTACTTC. Residues: CASSRDYISYEQYF.

A few counts support this clonotype. The genes are TRBV7-2 and TRBJ1-1, with unresolved D. Trimming shortened V by 5 bases and J by 7 bases, and 20 bases separated the two germline ends. Germline V lookup: CDR1 SGHTA, CDR2 FQGNSA. The CDR3 spans 15 residues. The CDR3 reads CASSPWRTGTVEAFF. The CDR3 nucleotides are TGTGCCAGCAGCCCATGGAGGACGGGTACAGTTGAAGCTTTCTTT.

The chain has TRBV20-1 and TRBJ1-2; possibly TRBD1 for D (6 bases). With 4 bases removed from V and 5 bases from J, the gap between germline ends came to 11 bases. The CDR3 spans 12 residues. CDR1 DFQATT and CDR2 SNEGSKA come from the germline V gene (reference sequence). CDR3 amino acids: CSATRTAYGYTF. CDR3 bases: TGCAGTGCTACCCGGACAGCTTATGGCTACACCTTC.

V gene TRBV20-1 combines with J gene TRBJ2-6, with TRBD1 matching over 8 bases. There are 16 residues in the CDR3. The germline CDR1 and CDR2 sequences are DFQATT and SNEGSKA (reference sequence). V dropped 3 bases and J dropped 4; count of bases not matched to a gene: 8. The CDR3 sequence: CSASSSRGLGANVLTF. The CDR3 DNA follows: TGCAGTGCTAGTTCCTCCAGGGGGCTAGGGGCCAACGTCCTGACTTTC.

This chain uses TRBV27 with TRBJ1-6; D uncertain. V was clipped by 5 bases and J by 9 bases, with 26 bases between them. The CDR3 length is 18 residues. Germline V gene lookup returns CDR1 MNHEY and CDR2 SMNVEV (reference sequence). CDR3 sequence: CASSPSPPRQRLSSPLHF. The CDR3 nucleotides are TGTGCCAGCAGTCCGTCCCCCCCCCGACAAAGGCTTAGTTCACCCCTCCACTTT.

The chain links TRBV20-1 to TRBJ2-3; 8 bases are a match to TRBD2. Germline lookup yields CDR1 DFQATT and CDR2 SNEGSKA (reference sequence). Trimming took 1 base from V and 5 from J; bases not matched to a gene: 8. There are 15 residues in the CDR3. CDR3 sequence reads: CSARVTSGGLDTQYF. The DNA of the CDR3 is TGCAGTGCTAGAGTTACTAGCGGCGGCCTAGATACGCAGTATTTT.

The chain combines TRBV7-2 with TRBJ2-1, with 7 bases lining up with TRBD1. The V segment lost 5 bases and the J segment 4 bases; nucleotides outside the gene matches: 8. CDR1 and CDR2 from the germline V gene are SGHTA and FQGNSA. This CDR3 is built from 15 residues. Written as DNA, the CDR3 is TGTGCCAGCAGCCCGGACAGGATCAGGTACAATGAGCAGTTCTTC. Protein: CASSPDRIRYNEQFF.

The rearrangement links TRBV6-2 or TRBV6-3 to TRBJ2-1; 7 nucleotides align to TRBD1. Germline-derived CDR1 and CDR2 are MNHEY and SVGEGT. There are 14 residues in the CDR3. The V gene end was trimmed by 7 bases and the J gene end by 7 bases; junction bases not matched to a gene: 10. The CDR3 region is CASKFRQGKNEQFF. The CDR3 DNA follows: TGTGCCAGCAAGTTTAGACAGGGTAAAAATGAGCAGTTCTTC.

This clonotype came up many times. This rearrangement joins TRBV7-2 to TRBJ2-3; D not certain. Germline CDR1 and CDR2: SGHTA and FQGNSA. The CDR3 has 12 amino acids. The V end was cut by 4 bases, the J end by 2 bases, with 4 bases between. Here the CDR3 DNA reads TGTGCCAGCAGCTGGAACACAGATACGCAGTATTTT. Its protein product is CASSWNTDTQYF.

This clonotype has ten or more counts. The chain has TRBV7-8 and TRBJ2-3; 11 bases line up with TRBD2. CDR3 length equals 17 residues. The V gene's germline CDR1 is SGHVS and CDR2 FQNEAQ. V was pared by 5 bases and J by 0 bases, with 7 bases of the junction left unmatched. The CDR3 region has the DNA TGTGCCAGCAGCCCGAAAAGACTAGCGGGGAGCACAGATACGCAGTATTTT. The encoded protein is CASSPKRLAGSTDTQYF.

This chain joins TRBV19 and TRBJ1-5, with 10 bases identical to TRBD1. Germline CDR1 LNHDA, CDR2 SQIVND (reference sequence). Germline trimming cut 10 bases from V and 15 bases from J; bases unmatched to any gene: 18. The CDR3 is 14 amino acids. The CDR3 region has the DNA TGTGCCACAATAACCGGGACAGGGGAACCTCAGAGGCATTTT. The encoded protein is CATITGTGEPQRHF. Looking up the rest from reference TRBV19 and TRBJ1-5 gives the full variable domain: DGGITQSPKYLFRKEGQNVTLSCEQNLNHDAMYWYRQDPGQGLRLIYYSQIVNDFQKGDIAEGYSVSREKKESFPLTVTSAQKNPTAFYLCATITGTGEPQRHFGDGTRLSIL.